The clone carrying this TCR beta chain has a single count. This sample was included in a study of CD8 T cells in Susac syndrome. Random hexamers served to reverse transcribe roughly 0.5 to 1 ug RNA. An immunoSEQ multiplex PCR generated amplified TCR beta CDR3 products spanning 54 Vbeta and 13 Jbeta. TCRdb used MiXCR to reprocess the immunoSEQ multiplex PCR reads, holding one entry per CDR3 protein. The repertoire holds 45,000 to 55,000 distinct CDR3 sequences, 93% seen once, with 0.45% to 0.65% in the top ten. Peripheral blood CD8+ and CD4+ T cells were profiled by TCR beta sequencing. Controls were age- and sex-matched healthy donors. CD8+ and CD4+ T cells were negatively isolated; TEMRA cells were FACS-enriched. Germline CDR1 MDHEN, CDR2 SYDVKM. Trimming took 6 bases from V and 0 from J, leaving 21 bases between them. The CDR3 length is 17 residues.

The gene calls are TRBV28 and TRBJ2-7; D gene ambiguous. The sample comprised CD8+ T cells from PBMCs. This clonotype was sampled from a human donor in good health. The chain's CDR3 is CASRIGSNLGSSYEQYF. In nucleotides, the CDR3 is TGTGCCAGCAGAATCGGGTCTAACCTGGGAAGCTCCTACGAGCAGTACTTC.